This T cell receptor beta chain was captured by sequencing in a study of blood T cell repertoires in COVID-19. Study-level information: The study drew acute and convalescent COVID-19 samples from the United States, Italy and Spain.

Germline CDR1 is SGHDT and CDR2 is YYEEEE. Trimming removed 1 base at V and 0 bases at J, with 8 bases between. The CDR3 sequence is 15 residues long. Libraries were prepared by immunoSEQ multiplex PCR; TCRdb keeps only in-frame clonotypes and omits some of them. The sample yields 150,000 to 180,000 clones, roughly 84% seen once. The TCR was taken from a man aged 60-69 years with COVID-19, enrolled during active disease. Sequenced material: peripheral blood. The chain links TRBV5-6 to TRBJ1-5; D is ambiguous. As DNA, the CDR3 is TGTGCCAGCAGCTTGAACCGGTATAGCAATCAGCCCCAGCATTTT. It yields the protein CASSLNRYSNQPQHF.